This passage covers 11 T cell receptor beta chains from one sample sequenced in a study of spatial heterogeneity in lung cancer. Study conclusions and caveats: Tumoral mutation counts were tracked by counts of expanded intratumoral alpha and beta TCRs.

These TCRs' antigens remain unknown. TCRdb re-derived calls from the 5' RACE reads in MiXCR, one entry per CDR3 protein. The data contain 100,000 to 110,000 distinct CDR3 sequences, nearly 4.5% of them singletons. Noted time point: sample taken at primary tumor resection. Specimen: lung tumor tissue, collected at surgery. The receptors come from a male donor with early-stage non-small cell lung cancer.

This clonotype has a count of ten or more. This chain links TRBV29-1 with TRBJ2-7; a possible D gene is TRBD2 (6 bases). From germline, CDR1 is SQVTM and CDR2 ANQGSEA. With 7 bases removed from V and 13 bases from J, the gap between germline ends came to 20 bases. The length of the CDR3 is 11 residues. The CDR3 region is CSAEFSGLLYF. DNA of the CDR3: TGCAGCGCTGAGTTCAGCGGGTTACTTTACTTC.

A few counts support this clonotype. The chain links TRBV5-1 to TRBJ2-3; 10 bases are a match to TRBD2. The V gene's germline CDR1 is SGHRS and CDR2 YFSETQ. The CDR3 consists of 16 residues. V lost 0 bases, J lost 4 bases, and 5 bases stayed unmatched. CDR3 loop: CASSLEGLAGADTQYF. The CDR3 bases are TGCGCCAGCAGCTTGGAGGGGCTAGCGGGAGCAGATACGCAGTATTTT.

This clonotype was detected only a few times. The chain carries TRBV28 and TRBJ2-1; D possibly corresponds to TRBD1 (6 bases). V was shortened by 5 bases and J by 9 bases, with 20 bases between the two germline ends. CDR3 length equals 15 residues. In germline, CDR1 is MDHEN, CDR2 SYDVKM. This CDR3 is CASSHRRTGRGEQFF. The CDR3 DNA is TGTGCCAGCAGTCACCGACGGACCGGCAGGGGTGAGCAGTTCTTC.

This clonotype was counted at least ten times. V is TRBV12-3 or TRBV12-4 and J is TRBJ2-2; D could derive from TRBD1 or TRBD2 (5 bases each). Trimming removed 7 bases from V and 4 bases from J, with 13 bases in between. There are 14 residues in the CDR3. CDR3 residues: CASTSRDRTGELFF. In nucleotides, the CDR3 is TGTGCCAGCACTTCCAGGGACCGCACCGGGGAGCTGTTTTTT.

This clonotype was recorded at least ten times. The V and J genes are TRBV12-5 and TRBJ2-7; 8 bases are shared with TRBD1. V was pared by 6 bases and J by 7 bases, with 14 bases of the junction left unmatched. CDR1 and CDR2 (germline): LGHNT, FRNRAP. The length of the CDR3 is 15 residues. CDR3 region: CASGSYGQGAFEQYF. CDR3 DNA: TGTGCTAGTGGCTCCTACGGGCAGGGGGCATTTGAGCAGTACTTC.

This clonotype was counted a few times. This chain joins TRBV27 and TRBJ2-7, with 8 bases matching TRBD2. CDR1 MNHEY and CDR2 SMNVEV come from the germline V gene (reference sequence). The CDR3 is 15 amino acids. V shed 6 bases and J 4 bases; nucleotides not matched to a gene: 11. CDR3 residues: CASSRSGTSVYEQYF. CDR3 in DNA: TGTGCCAGCAGCCGATCCGGGACTAGTGTGTACGAGCAGTACTTC.

This clonotype appeared many times. The chain has TRBV4-1 and TRBJ2-1; D gene ambiguous. The V gene lost 3 bases and the J gene lost 4 bases, with 1 base spanning the gap. The CDR3 loop spans 11 amino acids. CDR1 and CDR2 (germline): MGHRA, YSYEKL. The CDR3 DNA reads TGCGCCAGCAGCCATTACAATGAGCAGTTCTTC. This sequence encodes CASSHYNEQFF.

This clonotype was seen a few times. The V and J genes are TRBV29-1 and TRBJ2-5, with a possible D match to TRBD2 (7 bases). V was shortened by 0 bases and J by 4 bases, with 12 bases between the two germline ends. Germline-derived CDR1 and CDR2 are SQVTM and ANQGSEA. The CDR3 is 14 residues long. In DNA, the CDR3 is TGCAGCGTTGAAGAACGGAGGGGGGGAGAGACCCAGTACTTC. Amino acids: CSVEERRGGETQYF. Variable domain in full (rest from reference TRBV29-1 and TRBJ2-5): SAVISQKPSRDICQRGTSLTIQCQVDSQVTMMFWYRQQPGQSLTLIATANQGSEATYESGFVIDKFPISRPNLTFSTLTVSNMSPEDSSIYLCSVEERRGGETQYFGPGTRLLVL.

This clonotype was observed at least ten times. V usage is TRBV28 and J usage is TRBJ1-4; 8 bases line up with TRBD1. V was clipped by 2 bases and J by 8 bases; unmatched bases: 4. The V gene's germline CDR1 is MDHEN and CDR2 SYDVKM. This CDR3 contains 14 residues. This CDR3 reads CASSLRTGLEKLFF. The CDR3 DNA reads TGTGCCAGCAGTTTACGGACAGGGCTCGAAAAACTGTTTTTT.

This clonotype turned up a few times. The chain combines TRBV28 with TRBJ1-5; D is unresolved. The CDR3 has 12 residues. V lost 8 bases to trimming and J lost 3 bases, with 8 bases between them. Germline V gene sequence: CDR1 MDHEN, CDR2 SYDVKM. The CDR3 spells CASARNNQPQHF. The CDR3 nucleotides read TGTGCCAGCGCGAGGAACAATCAGCCCCAGCATTTT.

On this clonotype itself: A much larger clone lies a single base off, so this may be a read error. V and J are TRBV7-9 and TRBJ2-3; D not certain. Germline CDR1 reads SEHNR; CDR2 reads FQNEAQ (reference sequence). The CDR3 has 11 amino acids. CDR3 DNA sequence: TGTGCCAGCAGCTTCGCGGATATGCAGTATTTT. Its protein product is CASSFADMQYF.